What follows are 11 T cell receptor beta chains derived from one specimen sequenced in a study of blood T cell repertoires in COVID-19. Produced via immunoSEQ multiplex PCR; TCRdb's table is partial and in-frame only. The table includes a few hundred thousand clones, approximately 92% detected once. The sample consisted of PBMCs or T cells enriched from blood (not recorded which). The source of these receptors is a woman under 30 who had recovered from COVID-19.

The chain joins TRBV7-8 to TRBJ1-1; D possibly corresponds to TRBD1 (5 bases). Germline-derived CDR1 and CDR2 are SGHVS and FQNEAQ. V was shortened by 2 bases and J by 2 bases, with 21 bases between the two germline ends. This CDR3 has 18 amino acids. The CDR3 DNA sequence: TGTGCCAGCAGCTTATCGGTCCCAGGGTCGGGGGGAAACACTGAAGCTTTCTTT. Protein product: CASSLSVPGSGGNTEAFF.

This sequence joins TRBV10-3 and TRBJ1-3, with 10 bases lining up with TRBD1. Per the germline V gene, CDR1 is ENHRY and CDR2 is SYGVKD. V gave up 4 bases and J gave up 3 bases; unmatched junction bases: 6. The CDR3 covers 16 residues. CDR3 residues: CAISGGDRGLGNTIYF. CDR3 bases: TGTGCCATCAGTGGGGGAGACAGGGGGCTTGGAAACACCATATATTTT.

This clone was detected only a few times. CDR3 sequence (DNA): TGTGCCAGCAGTGAGAGGACAGGGGGCCTGAGCTATGGCTACACCTTC. Its protein product is CASSERTGGLSYGYTF. The chain recombines TRBV6-1 with TRBJ1-2, with 11 bases lining up with TRBD1. The J segment lost 4 bases and the V segment lost 3 bases, leaving 7 bases of the junction unmatched. This CDR3 region has 16 residues. The germline CDR1 and CDR2 sequences are MNHNS and SASEGT.

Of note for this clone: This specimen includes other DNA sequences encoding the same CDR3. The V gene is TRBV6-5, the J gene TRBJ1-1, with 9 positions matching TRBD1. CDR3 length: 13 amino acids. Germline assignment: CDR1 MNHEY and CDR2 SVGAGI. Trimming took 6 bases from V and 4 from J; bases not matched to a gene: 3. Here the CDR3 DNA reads TGTGCCAGCAGCCGGGACAGGGCCACTGAAGCTTTCTTT. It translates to CASSRDRATEAFF.

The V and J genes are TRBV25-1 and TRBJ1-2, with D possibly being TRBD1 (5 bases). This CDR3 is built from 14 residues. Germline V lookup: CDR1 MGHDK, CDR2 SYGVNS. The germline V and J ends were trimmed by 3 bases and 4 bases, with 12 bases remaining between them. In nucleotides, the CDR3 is TGTGCCAGCAGTGAGGGAGGGACGGTCTATGGCTACACCTTC. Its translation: CASSEGGTVYGYTF.

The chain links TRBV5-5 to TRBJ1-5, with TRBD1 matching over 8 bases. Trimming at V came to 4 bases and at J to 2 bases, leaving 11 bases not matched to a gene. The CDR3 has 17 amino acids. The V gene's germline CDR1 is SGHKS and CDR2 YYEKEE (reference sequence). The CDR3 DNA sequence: TGTGCCAGCAGCCCCGGACAGGGATGGGGCGGCAATCAGCCCCAGCATTTT. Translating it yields CASSPGQGWGGNQPQHF.

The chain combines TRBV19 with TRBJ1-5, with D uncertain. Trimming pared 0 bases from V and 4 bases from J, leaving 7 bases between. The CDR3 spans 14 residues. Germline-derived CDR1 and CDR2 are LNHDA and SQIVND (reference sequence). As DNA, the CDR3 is TGTGCCAGTAGTATAGAAGGGAGGAATCAGCCCCAGCATTTT. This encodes CASSIEGRNQPQHF. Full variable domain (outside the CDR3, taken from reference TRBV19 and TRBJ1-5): DGGITQSPKYLFRKEGQNVTLSCEQNLNHDAMYWYRQDPGQGLRLIYYSQIVNDFQKGDIAEGYSVSREKKESFPLTVTSAQKNPTAFYLCASSIEGRNQPQHFGDGTRLSIL.

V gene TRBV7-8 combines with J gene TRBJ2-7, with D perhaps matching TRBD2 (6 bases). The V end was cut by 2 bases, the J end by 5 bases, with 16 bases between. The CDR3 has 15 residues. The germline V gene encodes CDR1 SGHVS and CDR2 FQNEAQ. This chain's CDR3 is CASSLYQGLYDEQYF. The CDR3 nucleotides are TGTGCCAGCAGCTTATATCAGGGACTCTACGACGAGCAGTACTTC.

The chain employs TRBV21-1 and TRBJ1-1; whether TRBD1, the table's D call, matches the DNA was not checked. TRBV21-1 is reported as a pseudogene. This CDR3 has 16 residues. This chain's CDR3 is CASSNFDRGLGTEAFF. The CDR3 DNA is TGTGCCAGCAGCAATTTCGACAGGGGGCTTGGGACTGAAGCTTTCTTT.

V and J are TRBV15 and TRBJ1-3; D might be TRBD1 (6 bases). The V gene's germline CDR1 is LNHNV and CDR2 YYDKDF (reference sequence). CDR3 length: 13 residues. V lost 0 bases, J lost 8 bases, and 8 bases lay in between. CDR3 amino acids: CATSRDRGYTIYF. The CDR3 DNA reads TGTGCCACCAGCAGAGATAGGGGGTACACCATATATTTT.

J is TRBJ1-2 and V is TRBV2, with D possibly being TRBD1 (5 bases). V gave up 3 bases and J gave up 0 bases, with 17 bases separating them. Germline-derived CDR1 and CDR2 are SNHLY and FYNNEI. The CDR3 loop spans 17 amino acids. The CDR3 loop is CASSDSFPWGSNYGYTF. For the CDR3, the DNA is TGTGCCAGCAGTGACAGCTTCCCATGGGGCTCTAACTATGGCTACACCTTC.